The next 18 T cell receptor beta chains were all read from a single sample in a study of cytomegalovirus exposure and HLA in healthy donors. PCR involved 60 Vbeta and 13 Jbeta primers. This table comes from immunoSEQ multiplex PCR, and its TCRdb copy is limited to in-frame clones, with some not included. The sample lists fewer than 75,000 clones; 83% were seen once. Source material: PBMCs. The receptors shown here come from a man aged 30-40 years in good health and CMV-seronegative.

This rearrangement joins TRBV19 to TRBJ2-7; 8 bases agree with TRBD1. Germline V lookup: CDR1 LNHDA, CDR2 SQIVND (reference sequence). This CDR3 has 15 amino acids. Losses at the gene ends were 6 bases for V and 6 bases for J; bases not matched to a gene: 13. CDR3 residues: CASRHGTGGLGEQYF. CDR3 DNA sequence: TGTGCCAGTAGGCACGGAACAGGGGGACTCGGCGAGCAGTACTTC.

V and J are TRBV9 and TRBJ2-7, with a tentative D call TRBD2 (6 bases). Germline V gene sequence: CDR1 SGDLS, CDR2 YYNGEE. This CDR3 is 14 amino acids long. V lost 3 bases to trimming and J lost 1 base, with 11 bases between them. This chain's CDR3 is CASSARLESYEQYF. The CDR3 nucleotides are TGTGCCAGCAGCGCAAGACTAGAATCCTACGAGCAGTACTTC.

The chain is built from TRBV9 and TRBJ1-2, with 8 bases lining up with TRBD1. V lost 4 bases to trimming and J lost 4 bases; unmatched junction nucleotides: 6. The CDR3 length is 14 residues. CDR1 is SGDLS, CDR2 YYNGEE, per germline. The CDR3 DNA reads TGTGCCAGCAGCCCGGGACAGGCTCCCTATGGCTACACCTTC. Translation: CASSPGQAPYGYTF.

This clone was counted between two and nine times. J is TRBJ2-1 and V is TRBV10-2; 9 nucleotides line up with TRBD1. V lost 6 bases, J lost 4 bases, and 10 bases stayed unmatched. The CDR3 consists of 16 residues. Germline CDR1 is WSHSY and CDR2 is SAAADI. The CDR3 region has the DNA TGCGCCAGCAGCGACCAAGTACAGGGGGCATACAATGAGCAGTTCTTC. Translated, it gives CASSDQVQGAYNEQFF.

This CDR3 is CASSKDSVGNQPQHF. The CDR3 DNA follows: TGTGCCAGCAGCAAGGATAGCGTTGGCAATCAGCCCCAGCATTTT. The chain employs TRBV4-2 and TRBJ1-5; D ambiguous. The CDR3 is 15 residues long. Germline V gene sequence: CDR1 LGHNA, CDR2 YNFKEQ. Trimming left V 5 bases short and J 2 bases short, with 13 bases between.

This clone was recorded a few times. CDR3 loop: CASSELGLQYF. CDR3 DNA sequence: TGTGCCAGCAGTGAATTGGGGCTGCAGTACTTC. This chain uses TRBV25-1 with TRBJ2-7; weak D call: TRBD1 (5 bases). The CDR3 spans 11 residues. The germline gives CDR1 MGHDK, CDR2 SYGVNS. Trimming left V 1 base short and J 9 bases short, with 7 bases between.

J is TRBJ1-1 and V is TRBV7-6; 9 nucleotides align to TRBD1. V was clipped by 5 bases and J by 2 bases; unmatched bases: 6. Germline CDR1 SGHVS, CDR2 FNYEAQ. The length of the CDR3 is 15 residues. This chain's CDR3 is CASSRTGVGNTEAFF. The DNA of the CDR3 is TGTGCCAGCAGCCGGACAGGGGTGGGAAACACTGAAGCTTTCTTT.

The V call is TRBV6-1, the J call TRBJ2-1; 11 bases map to TRBD2. Trimming cost V 6 bases and J 8 bases; bases outside gene matches: 6. CDR3 length equals 14 residues. Per germline, CDR1 MNHNS and CDR2 SASEGT. The CDR3, as DNA: TGTGCCAGCAGCACTAGCGGGAGTGGTGATGAGCAGTTCTTC. Amino acid sequence: CASSTSGSGDEQFF.

The rearrangement joins TRBV5-4 to TRBJ1-6; 7 nucleotides align to TRBD1. V was clipped by 0 bases and J by 1 base; unmatched bases: 1. In germline, CDR1 is SGHNT, CDR2 YYREEE (reference sequence). There are 16 residues in the CDR3. CDR3 protein: CASSLGGQSYNSPLHF. CDR3 sequence (DNA): TGTGCCAGCAGCTTGGGGGGACAGTCCTATAATTCACCCCTCCACTTT.

Written as DNA, the CDR3 is TGCGCCAGCAGCCAAGAAGGGCAGGGCTTACTTTACAACACTGAAGCTTTCTTT. This encodes CASSQEGQGLLYNTEAFF. The chain uses TRBV4-1 and TRBJ1-1; D might be TRBD1 (5 bases). V was cut by 0 bases and J by 2 bases, with 19 bases left in between. In germline, CDR1 is MGHRA, CDR2 YSYEKL. The CDR3 totals 18 residues.

The chain uses TRBV5-4 and TRBJ2-7, with unresolved D. Trimming took 2 bases from V and 2 from J, leaving 11 bases between them. CDR1 is SGHNT and CDR2 is YYREEE in the germline V gene (reference sequence). The CDR3 totals 14 residues. In nucleotides, the CDR3 is TGTGCCAGCAGCTTTGACTTCAACCCCTACGAGCAGTACTTC. The encoded protein is CASSFDFNPYEQYF. The whole variable domain, filled in from reference TRBV5-4 and TRBJ2-7, reads ETGVTQSPTHLIKTRGQQVTLRCSSQSGHNTVSWYQQALGQGPQFIFQYYREEENGRGNFPPRFSGLQFPNYSSELNVNALELDDSALYLCASSFDFNPYEQYFGPGTRLTVT.

The sample holds a few counts of this clone. The rearrangement links TRBV7-9 to TRBJ1-5, with D possibly TRBD1 on 5 matching bases. The germline CDR1 and CDR2 sequences are SEHNR and FQNEAQ (reference sequence). V was cut by 5 bases and J by 0 bases, with 8 bases left in between. The CDR3 extends over 14 amino acids. The CDR3 here is CASSPTDSNQPQHF. The CDR3 DNA reads as TGTGCCAGCAGCCCGACAGATAGCAATCAGCCCCAGCATTTT. Using reference TRBV7-9 and TRBJ1-5 for the parts outside the CDR3, the full variable domain is DTGVSQNPRHKITKRGQNVTFRCDPISEHNRLYWYRQTLGQGPEFLTYFQNEAQLEKSRLLSDRFSAERPKGSFSTLEIQRTEQGDSAMYLCASSPTDSNQPQHFGDGTRLSIL.

The V and J genes are TRBV5-8 and TRBJ2-6, with a possible D match to TRBD2 (5 bases). The CDR3 extends over 14 amino acids. Germline V CDR1 and CDR2: SGHTS, YDEGEE. With 0 bases removed from V and 4 bases from J, the gap between germline ends came to 5 bases. CDR3 nucleotides: TGTGCCAGCAGCTTGGGGGAGGGGGCCAACGTCCTGACTTTC. Translating it yields CASSLGEGANVLTF.

This chain joins TRBV7-6 and TRBJ2-3, with a tentative D call TRBD2 (7 bases). With 1 base removed from V and 5 bases from J, the gap between germline ends came to 25 bases. The CDR3 extends over 19 amino acids. Per the germline V gene, CDR1 is SGHVS and CDR2 is FNYEAQ. The CDR3, as DNA: TGTGCCAGCAGCTTAGTTAGCTTGGGAGGGCCGGGGGCGAGAGATACGCAGTATTTT. This codes for CASSLVSLGGPGARDTQYF. The full variable domain, completed using reference TRBV7-6 and TRBJ2-3, is GAGVSQSPRYKVTKRGQDVALRCDPISGHVSLYWYRQALGQGPEFLTYFNYEAQQDKSGLPNDRFSAERPEGSISTLTIQRTEQRDSAMYRCASSLVSLGGPGARDTQYFGPGTRLTVL.

This clone was picked up one time. J is TRBJ2-1 and V is TRBV6-6; D possibly corresponds to TRBD1 (6 bases). This CDR3 region has 13 residues. In germline, CDR1 is MNHNY, CDR2 SVGAGI (reference sequence). V was cut by 4 bases and J by 9 bases, with 13 bases left in between. CDR3 bases: TGTGCCAGCAGTTTTTCCGGGACATCTGAGCAGTTCTTC. Translating gives CASSFSGTSEQFF.

This chain links TRBV6-1 with TRBJ2-7, with D maybe TRBD2 (5 bases). The CDR3 spans 14 residues. V lost 1 base to trimming and J lost 0 bases, with 7 bases between them. Germline V gene lookup returns CDR1 MNHNS and CDR2 SASEGT. The CDR3 nucleotides read TGTGCCAGCAGTGAAGGGGAGAGCTCCTACGAGCAGTACTTC. Its protein is CASSEGESSYEQYF.

V and J are TRBV18 and TRBJ1-1; possibly TRBD1 for D (6 bases). Trimming pared 3 bases from V and 4 bases from J, leaving 15 bases between. The CDR3 contains 15 residues. The germline V gene has CDR1 KGHSH and CDR2 LQKENI. Written as DNA, the CDR3 is TGTGCCAGCTCACCGGTCGGGGGGCCGGGCACTGAAGCTTTCTTT. This sequence encodes CASSPVGGPGTEAFF.

The chain joins TRBV6-6 to TRBJ1-2; TRBD1 aligns across 10 bases. The V and J ends lost 7 bases and 6 bases, in that order; junction bases with no gene match: 5. Germline CDR1 MNHNY, CDR2 SVGAGI (reference sequence). CDR3 size: 13 residues. The CDR3 DNA reads TGTGCCAGCAACCGACAGGGGGCGGATGGCTACACCTTC. It encodes CASNRQGADGYTF.